The T cell receptor beta chain under discussion was sequenced for a study of cytomegalovirus exposure and HLA in healthy donors. Study summary: Early released data comprised tens of millions of unique TCRs from HLA-typed donors. Study-wide findings and caveats: Overall, approximately 150 TCR beta chains were annotated as cytomegalovirus-associated. Several V segments, TRBV6-2 and TRBV6-3 among them, could not be told apart and were dropped. Per published reports, the classifier diagnosed cytomegalovirus status with high specificity and sensitivity.

Primers included in the PCR were 60 Vbeta and 13 Jbeta primers. Sequencing was performed with immunoSEQ multiplex PCR; in TCRdb, only in-frame clones are kept and a portion is missing. Of more than 95,000 clones in the sample, about 10% were seen once. A remark on this clone: What it binds is not known.

Trimming took off 7 bases at V and 4 bases at J, with 19 bases between the two ends. CDR3 length: 15 residues. Germline CDR1 SGHTA, CDR2 FQGNSA. The sample was PBMCs. This TCR was recovered from a man aged 25-45 years in good health and CMV-seronegative. The chain couples TRBV7-2 to TRBJ1-1, with D tentatively TRBD1 (5 bases). The CDR3 reads CASTQSAGGITEAFF. The DNA for the CDR3 is TGTGCCAGCACCCAGTCCGCGGGGGGGATCACTGAAGCTTTCTTT.